The clone carrying this T cell receptor beta chain was counted at least ten times. This entry comes from a study of molecular identifiers for immune sequencing clone quantification. About the study: Naive CD8 cell RNA, from about 20,000 or 100,000 cells, was split five ways in replicates, with four sequenced.

Previously described methods and listed TCR primers produced bulk TCR libraries. Each CDR3 protein gets one entry after TCRdb re-called the PCR reads with MiXCR. The sample lists 100,000 or so distinct CDR3 sequences, roughly 38% seen once, with under 5.5% in the top ten. Libraries of naive CD8 cells were prepared from 20,000 to 1,000,000 sorted cells using 10%, 30% or 50% RNA. The V gene lost 5 bases and the J gene lost 2 bases, with 1 base spanning the gap. Germline V gene data show CDR1 as MDHEN and CDR2 as SYDVKM. The CDR3 covers 10 residues. Sequenced material: naive CD8+ T cells from blood, with Jurkat cell RNA spiked in. This sample's subset: FACS-sorted CD8+CD4-CCR7+CD45RA+ naive T cells. The source is a human donor in good health. Some libraries in this study had Jurkat cell RNA spiked in. V is TRBV28 and J is TRBJ2-7; D gene unclear. CDR3 amino acids: CASSAYEQYF. For the CDR3, the DNA is TGTGCCAGCAGTGCCTACGAGCAGTACTTC.